This TCR beta chain stems from a study of molecular identifiers for immune sequencing clone quantification. Study background: The replicates split RNA from roughly 20,000 or 100,000 naive CD8 cells five ways and sequenced four. Study-wide points: Clones of above 20 RNA copies carried over 99% of effector molecules; in naive cells they carried under 1%.

This CDR3 is built from 15 residues. CDR1 and CDR2 (germline): MDHEN, SYDVKM. Naive CD8 T cell sorting was performed on the CD8+CD4-CCR7+CD45RA+ phenotype. TCRdb independently ran MiXCR on the PCR reads; one entry per CDR3 protein. The sample yields over 600,000 distinct CDR3 sequences, nearly 20% seen once. This clonotype was seen a handful of times. Antigen unknown. This may be a read error, as it is one base from a much larger clone. This rearrangement joins TRBV28 to TRBJ2-7; 8 bases align to TRBD2. This TCR was recovered from a human donor in good health. Some libraries in this study had Jurkat cell RNA spiked in. The sequenced material came from naive CD8+ T cells from blood, with Jurkat cell RNA spiked in. Sample subset: FACS-sorted CD8+CD4-CCR7+CD45RA+ naive T cells. The CDR3 sequence: CASSLFSGAFYGQYF. CDR3 nucleotides: TGTGCCAGCAGTTTATTTAGCGGGGCCTTCTACGGGCAGTACTTC.